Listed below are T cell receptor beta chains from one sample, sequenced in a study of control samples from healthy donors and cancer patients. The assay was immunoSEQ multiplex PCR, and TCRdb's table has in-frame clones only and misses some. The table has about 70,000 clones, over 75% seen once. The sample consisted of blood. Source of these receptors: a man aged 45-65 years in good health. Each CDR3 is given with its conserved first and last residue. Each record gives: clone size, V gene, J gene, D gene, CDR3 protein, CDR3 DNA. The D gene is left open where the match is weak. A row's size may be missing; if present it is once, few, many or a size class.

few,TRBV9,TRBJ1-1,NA,CASSVGLGGRGDTEAFF,TGTGCCAGCAGCGTAGGACTGGGGGGAAGAGGGGACACTGAAGCTTTCTTT
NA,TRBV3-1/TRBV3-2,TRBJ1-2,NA,CASSLWGATGYTF,TGTGCCAGCAGCCTTTGGGGGGCCACTGGCTACACCTTC
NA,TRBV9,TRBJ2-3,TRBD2,CASSVALAGAISEDTQYF,TGTGCCAGCAGCGTAGCTCTAGCGGGGGCCATATCCGAAGATACGCAGTATTTT
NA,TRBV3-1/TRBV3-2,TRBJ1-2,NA,CASSQDLSGMGYTF,TGTGCCAGCAGCCAAGATTTAAGCGGAATGGGCTACACCTTC
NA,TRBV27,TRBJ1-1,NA,CASSFGPEAFF,TGTGCCAGCAGTTTCGGCCCTGAAGCTTTCTTT
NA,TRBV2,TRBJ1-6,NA,CASSVETVKPLHF,TGTGCCAGCAGTGTAGAGACAGTCAAACCCCTCCACTTT
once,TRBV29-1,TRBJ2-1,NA,CSVDGGQKQFF,TGCAGCGTTGACGGCGGTCAGAAGCAGTTCTTC
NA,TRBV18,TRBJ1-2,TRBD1,CASSSQTGTGRRSYGYTF,TGTGCCAGCTCATCTCAGACAGGGACAGGTAGAAGGTCCTATGGCTACACCTTC
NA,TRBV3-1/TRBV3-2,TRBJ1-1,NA,CASSPRAGEAFF,TGTGCCAGCAGCCCCCGGGCCGGTGAAGCTTTCTTT
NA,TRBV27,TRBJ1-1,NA,CASSLKGASGVAMNTEAFF,TGTGCCAGCAGTTTAAAAGGGGCCAGTGGGGTCGCGATGAACACTGAAGCTTTCTTT
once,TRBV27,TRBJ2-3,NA,CASSMRGGADTQYF,TGTGCCAGCAGTATGCGGGGCGGGGCAGATACGCAGTATTTT
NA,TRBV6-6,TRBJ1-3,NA,CASSYLTLETGNTIYF,TGTGCCAGCAGTTACCTTACTCTGGAGACCGGAAACACCATATATTTT
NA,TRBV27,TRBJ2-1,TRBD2,CASSRLAGVNEQFF,TGTGCCAGCAGTCGACTAGCGGGAGTAAATGAGCAGTTCTTC
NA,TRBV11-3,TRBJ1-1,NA,CASSGAGVSVNTEAFF,TGTGCCAGCAGCGGTGCAGGGGTTTCGGTGAACACTGAAGCTTTCTTT
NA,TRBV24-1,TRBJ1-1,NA,CATSDTGDTEAFF,TGTGCCACCAGTGATACCGGAGACACTGAAGCTTTCTTT
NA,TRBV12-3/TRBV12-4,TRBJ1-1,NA,CASTTAGARGAFF,TGTGCCAGCACCACGGCAGGGGCAAGGGGAGCTTTCTTT
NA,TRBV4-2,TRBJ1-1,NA,CASSQAGIQSNTEAFF,TGTGCCAGCAGCCAAGCCGGGATACAGTCGAACACTGAAGCTTTCTTT
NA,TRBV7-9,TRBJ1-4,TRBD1,CASSLAGQGNQKLFF,TGTGCCAGCAGCTTAGCGGGACAGGGCAATCAAAAACTGTTTTTT
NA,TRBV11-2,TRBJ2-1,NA,CASSRMGASAHNEQFF,TGTGCCAGCAGCAGAATGGGGGCCTCGGCCCACAATGAGCAGTTCTTC
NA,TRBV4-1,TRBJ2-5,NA,CASYVDGIQQETQYF,TGCGCCAGCTACGTAGATGGGATACAGCAAGAGACCCAGTACTTC
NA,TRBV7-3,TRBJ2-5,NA,CASSSLLQETQYF,TGTGCCAGCAGCTCACTCCTCCAAGAGACCCAGTACTTC
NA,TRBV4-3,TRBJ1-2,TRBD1,CASSQDITGGRYGYTF,TGCGCCAGCAGCCAAGATATAACAGGGGGACGCTATGGCTACACCTTC
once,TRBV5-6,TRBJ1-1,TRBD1,CASSLATGEAFF,TGTGCCAGCAGCCTAGCGACAGGGGAAGCTTTCTTT
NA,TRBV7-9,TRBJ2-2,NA,CASSSLGQDNTGELFF,TGTGCCAGCAGCTCTTTGGGACAAGACAACACCGGGGAGCTGTTTTTT
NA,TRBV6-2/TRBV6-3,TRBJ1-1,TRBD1,CASSYNPGGSEAFF,TGTGCCAGCAGTTACAACCCAGGGGGCTCGGAGGCTTTCTTT
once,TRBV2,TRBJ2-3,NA,CASSGRGPTDTQYF,TGTGCCAGCAGTGGGCGGGGCCCCACAGATACGCAGTATTTT
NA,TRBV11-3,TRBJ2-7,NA,CASSLDLPGSTEQYF,TGTGCCAGCAGCTTAGATCTGCCAGGGTCTACGGAGCAGTACTTC
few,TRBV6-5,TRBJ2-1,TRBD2,CASSSLAGSYNEQFF,TGTGCCAGCAGTTCACTAGCGGGCTCCTACAATGAGCAGTTCTTC
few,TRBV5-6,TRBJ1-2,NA,CASSLRRNYGYTF,TGTGCCAGCAGCTTAAGACGGAACTATGGCTACACCTTC
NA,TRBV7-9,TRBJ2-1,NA,CASSPSMDVNEQFF,TGTGCCAGCAGCCCCTCCATGGACGTAAATGAGCAGTTCTTC
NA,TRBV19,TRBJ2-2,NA,CASSMRPRANTGELFF,TGTGCCAGTAGTATGCGACCCCGGGCGAACACCGGGGAGCTGTTTTTT
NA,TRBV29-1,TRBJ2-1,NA,CSVPRPGRPSNEQFF,TGCAGCGTTCCTAGACCGGGACGCCCGTCCAATGAGCAGTTCTTC
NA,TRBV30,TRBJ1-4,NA,CAWSEGGAEKLFF,TGTGCCTGGAGTGAAGGGGGAGCTGAAAAACTGTTTTTT
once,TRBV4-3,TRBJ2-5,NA,CASSQEGRSQETQYF,TGCGCCAGCAGCCAAGAAGGGCGGAGCCAAGAGACCCAGTACTTC
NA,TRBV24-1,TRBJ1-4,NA,CATSAKWGEKLFF,TGTGCCACCAGTGCCAAGTGGGGTGAAAAACTGTTTTTT
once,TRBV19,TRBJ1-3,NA,CASGPQATGNTIYF,TGTGCCAGTGGTCCACAGGCCACTGGAAACACCATATATTTT
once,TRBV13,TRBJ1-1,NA,CASSWAADVTEAFF,TGTGCCAGCAGCTGGGCGGCAGATGTCACTGAAGCTTTCTTT
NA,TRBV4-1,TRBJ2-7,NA,CASSLSVREGSEQYF,TGCGCCAGCAGCCTATCCGTCAGGGAAGGGAGTGAGCAGTACTTC
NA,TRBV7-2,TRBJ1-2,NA,CASSPETEWNYGYTF,TGTGCCAGCAGCCCCGAGACAGAATGGAACTATGGCTACACCTTC
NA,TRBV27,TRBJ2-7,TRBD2,CASSFGLAGDEQYF,TGTGCCAGCAGTTTTGGGCTAGCGGGAGACGAGCAGTACTTC
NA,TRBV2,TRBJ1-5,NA,CASSVSLGQPQHF,TGTGCCAGCAGTGTCTCTTTGGGTCAGCCCCAGCATTTT
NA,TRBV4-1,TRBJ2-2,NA,CASSQLASYGTGELFF,TGCGCCAGCAGCCAACTAGCTTCCTATGGCACCGGGGAGCTGTTTTTT
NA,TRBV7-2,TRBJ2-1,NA,CASSLTASSYNEQFF,TGTGCCAGCAGCCTGACGGCTAGCTCCTACAATGAGCAGTTCTTC
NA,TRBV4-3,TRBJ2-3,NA,CASSQELNTRTGDTQYF,TGCGCCAGCAGCCAAGAGCTAAATACCCGAACAGGAGATACGCAGTATTTT
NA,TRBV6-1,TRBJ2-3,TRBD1,CASSGWGRGRADTQYF,TGTGCCAGCAGTGGGTGGGGCAGGGGGCGTGCAGATACGCAGTATTTT
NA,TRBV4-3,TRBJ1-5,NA,CASSQDRSGREDQPQHF,TGCGCCAGCAGCCAAGATAGGTCGGGCAGGGAGGATCAGCCCCAGCATTTT
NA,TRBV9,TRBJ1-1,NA,CASSGDPNTEAFF,TGTGCCAGCAGCGGCGACCCAAACACTGAAGCTTTCTTT
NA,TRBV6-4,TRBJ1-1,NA,CASTLHGGKVATEAFF,TGTGCCAGCACCTTACACGGAGGGAAGGTTGCGACTGAAGCTTTCTTT
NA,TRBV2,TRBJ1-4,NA,CASKRTPNEKLFF,TGTGCCAGCAAACGGACGCCTAATGAAAAACTGTTTTTT
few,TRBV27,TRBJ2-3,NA,CASSLRTKRTDTQYF,TGTGCCAGCAGTTTAAGGACAAAGCGCACAGATACGCAGTATTTT
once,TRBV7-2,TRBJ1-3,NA,CASSLKRQISNTIYF,TGTGCCAGCAGCTTAAAGAGACAGATTTCAAACACCATATATTTT